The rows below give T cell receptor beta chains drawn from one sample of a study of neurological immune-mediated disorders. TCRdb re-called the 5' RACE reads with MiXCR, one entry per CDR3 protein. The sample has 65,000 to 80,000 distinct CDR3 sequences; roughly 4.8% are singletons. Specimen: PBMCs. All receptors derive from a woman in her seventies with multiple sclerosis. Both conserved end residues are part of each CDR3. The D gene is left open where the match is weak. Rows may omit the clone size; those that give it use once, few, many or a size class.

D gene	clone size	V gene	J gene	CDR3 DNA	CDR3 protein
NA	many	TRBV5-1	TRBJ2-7	TGCGCCAGCAGCGTGACAGGTATCGGGAACGAGCAGTACTTC	CASSVTGIGNEQYF
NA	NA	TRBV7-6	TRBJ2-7	TGTGCCAGCAGCCCCCGTGGGGGAGCGAACTCCTACGAGCAGTACTTC	CASSPRGGANSYEQYF
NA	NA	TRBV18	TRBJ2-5	TGTGCCAGCTCACGGGGGGAGGCGACCCAGTACTTC	CASSRGEATQYF
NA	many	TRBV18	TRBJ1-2	TGTGCCAGCTCACCGGGGGTCAACTATGGCTACACCTTC	CASSPGVNYGYTF
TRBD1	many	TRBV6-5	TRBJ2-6	TGTGCCAGCAGTTACGACAGGGCTGGGGCCAACGTCCTGACTTTC	CASSYDRAGANVLTF
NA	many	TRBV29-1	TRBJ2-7	TGCAGCGCAGGGGCGGGATTTCTCTACGAGCAGTACTTC	CSAGAGFLYEQYF
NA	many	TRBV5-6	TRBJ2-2	TGTGCCAGCAGCTTCAAGGTTGTCACCGGGGAGCTGTTTTTT	CASSFKVVTGELFF
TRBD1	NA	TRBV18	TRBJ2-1	TGTGCCAGCTCACCACCAAGACAGGGGCCCTACAATGAGCAGTTCTTC	CASSPPRQGPYNEQFF
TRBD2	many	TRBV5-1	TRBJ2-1	TGCGCCACCAGTAGGCGGGAGGGCCAGAGCTCCTACAATGAGCAGTTCTTC	CATSRREGQSSYNEQFF
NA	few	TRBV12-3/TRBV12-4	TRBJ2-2	TGTGCCAGCATTCCCGGATACGCGAACACCGGGGAGCTGTTTTTT	CASIPGYANTGELFF
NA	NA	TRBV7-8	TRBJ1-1	TGTGCCAGCAGCTCCCAAGGATTTACTGAAGCTTTCTTT	CASSSQGFTEAFF
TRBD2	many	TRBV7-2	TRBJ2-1	TGTGCCAGCAGCTTCGGGAAGGGTGGAGTAGCGGGAGTCGCGGAGCAGTTCTTC	CASSFGKGGVAGVAEQFF
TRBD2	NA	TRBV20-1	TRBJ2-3	TGCAGTGCTAGAGAGGACGGGAGGGTCACAGATACGCAGTATTTT	CSAREDGRVTDTQYF
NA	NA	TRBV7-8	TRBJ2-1	TGTGCCAGCAGCTGGCAGGAGACCGCCTACAATGAGCAGTTCTTC	CASSWQETAYNEQFF
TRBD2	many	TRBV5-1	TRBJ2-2	TGCGCCAGCAGCGTTAGCGGGATCCGGGGCGGGGAGCTGTTTTTT	CASSVSGIRGGELFF
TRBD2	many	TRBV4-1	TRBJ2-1	TGCGCCAGCAGCTACCTCGGGACTAGCGAGTCTGAGCAGTTCTTC	CASSYLGTSESEQFF
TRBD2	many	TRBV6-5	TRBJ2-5	TGTGCCAGCAGTTCCGGGACTAGCGGGAGTAAACAAGAGACCCAGTACTTC	CASSSGTSGSKQETQYF
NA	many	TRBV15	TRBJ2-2	TGTGCCACCAGCCGGGGGACGACGAACACCGGGGAGCTGTTTTTT	CATSRGTTNTGELFF
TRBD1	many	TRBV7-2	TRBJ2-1	TGTGCCAGCAGCCCCCGGGACAGGAACTACAATGAGCAGTTCTTC	CASSPRDRNYNEQFF
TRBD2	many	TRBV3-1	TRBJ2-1	TGTGCCAGCAGCCGGACTGGGAGCGGGAGGGCCTTGGAGCAGTTCTTC	CASSRTGSGRALEQFF
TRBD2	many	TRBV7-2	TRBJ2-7	TGTGCCAGCAGCTTAAAGCGGGGGCCTGGCTACGAGCAGTACTTC	CASSLKRGPGYEQYF
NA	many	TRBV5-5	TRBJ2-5	TGTGCCAGCAGCCCCCGGGGATCGTGGGGCCAAGAGACCCAGTACTTC	CASSPRGSWGQETQYF
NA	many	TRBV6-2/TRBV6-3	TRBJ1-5	TGTGCCAGCAGTTACCGTGACAGCAGCAATCAGCCCCAGCATTTT	CASSYRDSSNQPQHF
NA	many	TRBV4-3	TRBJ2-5	TGCGCCAGCAGCCCCGCCTTCCAAGAGACCCAGTACTTC	CASSPAFQETQYF
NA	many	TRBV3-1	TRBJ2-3	TGTGCCAGCAGCCCTAGCTGGGGGACAGATACGCAGTATTTT	CASSPSWGTDTQYF
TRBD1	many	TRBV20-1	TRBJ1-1	TGCAGTGCTAGCCGGGACAGCTCCTTCACTGAAGCTTTCTTT	CSASRDSSFTEAFF
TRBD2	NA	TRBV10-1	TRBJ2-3	TGCGCCAGCAGTCTAGCGGGAGTGACATCAGATACGCAGTATTTT	CASSLAGVTSDTQYF
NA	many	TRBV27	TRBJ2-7	TGTGCCAGCAGGCTTTCCTACGAGCAGTACTTC	CASRLSYEQYF
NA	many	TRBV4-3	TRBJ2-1	TGCGCCATCCAAGCCCCAGCGGGCTACAATGAGCAGTTCTTC	CAIQAPAGYNEQFF
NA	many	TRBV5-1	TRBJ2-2	TGCGCCAGCAGGAAGAACCCGAACACCGGGGAGCTGTTTTTT	CASRKNPNTGELFF
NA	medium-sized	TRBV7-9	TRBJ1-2	TGTGCCAGCAGCTTATCAGGAGCTAACTATGGCTACACCTTC	CASSLSGANYGYTF
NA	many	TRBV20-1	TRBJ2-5	TGCAGTGCTAGAGATATGGGGGAGCCCGAGACCCAGTACTTC	CSARDMGEPETQYF
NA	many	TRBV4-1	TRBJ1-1	TGCGCCAGCAGCCAAGAATTAGGTGCGAGTGTACCGGGCACTGAAGCTTTCTTT	CASSQELGASVPGTEAFF
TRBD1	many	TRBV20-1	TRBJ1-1	TGCAGTGCTAGAGGGCGAACAGGGGGTAACACTGAAGCTTTCTTT	CSARGRTGGNTEAFF
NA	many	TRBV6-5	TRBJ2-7	TGTGCCAGCAGTTCCTACCTGGGCCAGGTGGGGTCTAGGGGCGCCGAGCAGTACTTC	CASSSYLGQVGSRGAEQYF
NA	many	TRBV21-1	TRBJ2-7	TGTGCCAGCAGCACCGCGGCGGGGCGGGACAACTCCTACGAGCAGTACTTC	CASSTAAGRDNSYEQYF
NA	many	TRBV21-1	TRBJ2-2	TGTGCCAGCAGCGCCTCGGAGGGCAGGGAGGAAGGCGGGGAGCTGTTTTTT	CASSASEGREEGGELFF
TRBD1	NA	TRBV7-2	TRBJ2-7	TGTGCCAGCAGCCGGGGACAGGTCGGGGGCGAGCAGTACTTC	CASSRGQVGGEQYF
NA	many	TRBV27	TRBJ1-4	TGTGCCAGCAGTACGATAGCAACTAATGAAAAACTGTTTTTT	CASSTIATNEKLFF
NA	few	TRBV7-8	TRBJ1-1	TGTGCCAGCAGCCCGACGAGTTCTGAAGCTTTCTTT	CASSPTSSEAFF
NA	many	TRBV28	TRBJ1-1	TGTGCCAGCACTCCCGGTGGGGGCACTGAAGCTTTCTTT	CASTPGGGTEAFF
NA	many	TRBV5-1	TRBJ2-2	TGCGCCAGCAGCTTTGGGGGAGTGACCGGGGAGCTGTTTTTT	CASSFGGVTGELFF
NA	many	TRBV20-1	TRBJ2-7	TGCAGTGCTAGAGGGACAAGCTCCTACGAGCAGTACTTC	CSARGTSSYEQYF
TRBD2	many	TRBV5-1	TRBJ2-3	TGCGCCAGCAGCATTACTAGCGGCACAGATACGCAGTATTTT	CASSITSGTDTQYF
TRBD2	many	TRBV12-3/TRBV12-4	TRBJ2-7	TGTGCCAGCAGGGAGCGGGAGGGCCGGTACGAGCAGTACTTC	CASREREGRYEQYF
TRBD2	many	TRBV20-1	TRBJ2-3	TGCAGTGCCTGTAGCGGGAGCACAGATACGCAGTATTTT	CSACSGSTDTQYF
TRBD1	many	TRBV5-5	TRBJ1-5	TGTGCCAGCAGCTTGGGGACAGGGGATGTTAGGAATCAGCCCCAGCATTTT	CASSLGTGDVRNQPQHF
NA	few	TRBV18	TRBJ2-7	TGTGCCAGCTCACCAAGGACAAGGGGCCACTACGAGCAGTACTTC	CASSPRTRGHYEQYF